Listed below are T cell receptor beta chains from one sample, sequenced in a study of technical replicates of blood from a few donors. Measured with immunoSEQ multiplex PCR; TCRdb has only the in-frame clones, and not every one. The top ten clones hold 0.2% to 0.3% of a sample with about 68,000 clones, about 97% of them seen once. The sequencing sample was made of T cells isolated from PBMCs. The receptors originated from a human donor in good health. Each CDR3 is given with its conserved first and last residue. D genes are given only for firm matches. Part of the rows lack a size; the others show once, few, many or a class for expanded clones.

>TRBD1|TRBV5-6|-|TRBJ2-7
TGTGCCAGCAGCTGGTACAGGGGCACCTACGAGCAGTACTTC
CASSWYRGTYEQYF
>-|TRBV4-3|-|TRBJ1-3
TGCGCCAGCAGCCCGATGACTCTGGGGCACACCATATATTTT
CASSPMTLGHTIYF
>-|TRBV7-3|-|TRBJ2-1
TGTGCCAGCAGCAGTATTACGGGATACGACAATGAGCAGTTCTTC
CASSSITGYDNEQFF
>-|TRBV9|-|TRBJ2-7
TGTGCCAGCAGTCCGGACATGAACTACGAGCAGTACTTC
CASSPDMNYEQYF
>TRBD1|TRBV4-1|-|TRBJ1-1
TGCGCCAGCAGCCACTGGACAGGGCGGAACACTGAAGCTTTCTTT
CASSHWTGRNTEAFF
>TRBD1|TRBV5-6|-|TRBJ2-7
TGTGCCAGCAGCCTAGGGGACAGGGATAACGGCGAGCAGTACTTC
CASSLGDRDNGEQYF
>TRBD2|TRBV30|-|TRBJ2-1
TGTGCCTGGGGACTAGATAATGAGCAGTTCTTC
CAWGLDNEQFF
>-|TRBV27|-|TRBJ2-7
TGTGCCAGCAGTCCCGGACCAGGGTACGGCGAGCAGTACTTC
CASSPGPGYGEQYF
>-|TRBV27|-|TRBJ1-1
TGTGCCAGCAGGGTAGGACAGTTCTTGAACACTGAAGCTTTCTTT
CASRVGQFLNTEAFF
>TRBD2|TRBV7-6|-|TRBJ2-7
TGTGCCAGCAGCTCCGGGACTAGCGGGCTTTACGAGCAGTACTTC
CASSSGTSGLYEQYF
>TRBD1|TRBV9|few|TRBJ1-4
TGTGCCAGCAGCTCCGGGGCGGGACAGGGGTATGAAAAACTGTTTTTT
CASSSGAGQGYEKLFF
>TRBD1|TRBV25-1|once|TRBJ2-1
TGTGCCGCCGGGCCGTTCCAAACAGGGGGCAAGAATGAGCAGTTCTTC
CAAGPFQTGGKNEQFF
>TRBD1|TRBV29-1|-|TRBJ1-3
TGCAGCGTTGAGGACAGGCTTCTCTCTGGAAACACCATATATTTT
CSVEDRLLSGNTIYF
>TRBD2|TRBV30|-|TRBJ2-5
TGTGCCTGGAGGGGCGGGAGGGCCATCGAGACCCAGTACTTC
CAWRGGRAIETQYF
>-|TRBV10-3|-|TRBJ1-1
TGTGCAACCGGGGGAGGGGACACTGAAGCTTTCTTT
CATGGGDTEAFF
>-|TRBV28|-|TRBJ2-1
TGTGCCAGCAGTGAAGACAGAAGATCCTACAATGAGCAGTTCTTC
CASSEDRRSYNEQFF
>-|TRBV28|-|TRBJ1-5
TGTGCCAGCAGTCCCTCGGGTGGGCCCCAGCATTTT
CASSPSGGPQHF
>-|TRBV7-2|-|TRBJ1-5
TGTGCCAGCACCCGAACAGGTTATAGCAATCAGCCCCAGCATTTT
CASTRTGYSNQPQHF
>TRBD2|TRBV11-2|-|TRBJ2-7
TGTGCCAGCAGCGCCGTGCTAGCGGGAGGGCCTTACGAGCAGTACTTC
CASSAVLAGGPYEQYF
>-|TRBV21-1|-|TRBJ1-5
TGTGCCAGCAGCCAAGAACCTCGTCGACGGGTCTCCACTAGCAATCAGCCCCAGCATTTT
CASSQEPRRRVSTSNQPQHF
>TRBD2|TRBV4-2|-|TRBJ2-5
TGTGCCAGCAGCCAAGCTATGGGGTGGGGACTAGCGGGAGGGCCGCGGGAGACCCAGTACTTC
CASSQAMGWGLAGGPRETQYF
>TRBD1|TRBV6-6|-|TRBJ1-2
TGTGCCAGCAGTCAGGACAGGGGCTGGGGGGGATATGGCTACACCTTC
CASSQDRGWGGYGYTF
>TRBD1|TRBV27|-|TRBJ1-2
TGTGCCAGCAGCCACGGACAGGGTGGTGGCTACACCTTC
CASSHGQGGGYTF
>-|TRBV29-1|-|TRBJ2-1
TGCAGCGTTGCCCTCAATGAGCAGTTCTTC
CSVALNEQFF
>-|TRBV7-3|-|TRBJ1-1
TGTGCCAGCAGCGTCAGGAACACTGAAGCTTTCTTT
CASSVRNTEAFF
>-|TRBV5-1|-|TRBJ2-2
TGCGCCAGCAGCTTCGAGCCGTTCACCGGGGAGCTGTTTTTT
CASSFEPFTGELFF
>-|TRBV27|-|TRBJ1-1
TGTGCCAGCAGTAGCGTAGGAGCTTACACTGAAGCTTTCTTT
CASSSVGAYTEAFF
>-|TRBV5-4|-|TRBJ2-3
TGTGCCAGCGCGAGCACAGATACGCAGTATTTT
CASASTDTQYF
>-|TRBV7-7|-|TRBJ1-6
TGTGCCAGCAGCGTCGACTCGGAATCACCCCTCCACTTT
CASSVDSESPLHF
>TRBD1|TRBV5-1|-|TRBJ2-7
TGCGCCAGCCGACAGGGGTCCTCCTACGAGCAGTACTTC
CASRQGSSYEQYF
>TRBD2|TRBV28|-|TRBJ2-7
TGTGCCAGCAGTTCTAGCGGGAATATTCTATACGAGCAGTACTTC
CASSSSGNILYEQYF
>TRBD1|TRBV29-1|-|TRBJ2-7
TGCAGCGTTGAAGATAGACAGGGGGCCTACGAGCAGTACTTC
CSVEDRQGAYEQYF
>-|TRBV7-2|-|TRBJ2-1
TGTGCCAGCAGCTTAGGTGTCAGCAATGAGCAGTTCTTC
CASSLGVSNEQFF
>-|TRBV9|-|TRBJ1-1
TGTGCCAGCAGCGTAGTTGATTTGGTGGGGGGACTGAACACTGAAGCTTTCTTT
CASSVVDLVGGLNTEAFF
>-|TRBV5-4|once|TRBJ2-3
TGTGCCAGCCTATCGGAGCCCAGCACAGATACGCAGTATTTT
CASLSEPSTDTQYF
>-|TRBV4-3|-|TRBJ2-1
TGCGCCAGCAGCCAAGAGGGTGGGTTAGCGGCCTACAATGAGCAGTTCTTC
CASSQEGGLAAYNEQFF
>TRBD1|TRBV9|-|TRBJ2-7
TGTGCCAGCAGCGTCAACTCACAGGGGTACGAGCAGTACTTC
CASSVNSQGYEQYF
>-|TRBV7-8|-|TRBJ2-6
TGTGCCAGCAGCTTCGACATAGTCTCTGGGGCCAACGTCCTGACTTTC
CASSFDIVSGANVLTF
>TRBD1|TRBV6-5|-|TRBJ1-1
TGTGCCAGCAGTGGGACAGGAGGGAACACTGAAGCTTTCTTT
CASSGTGGNTEAFF
>-|TRBV19|-|TRBJ1-5
TGTGCCAGTAGTATATGGGCGGGGAATAATCAGCCCCAGCATTTT
CASSIWAGNNQPQHF
>-|TRBV5-1|-|TRBJ1-1
TGCGCCAGCAGCTTGGACAGGAACGAAGCTTTCTTT
CASSLDRNEAFF
>TRBD2|TRBV7-9|-|TRBJ2-7
TGTGCCAGCAGCCTACCGGGACTAGTTTACGAGCAGTACTTC
CASSLPGLVYEQYF